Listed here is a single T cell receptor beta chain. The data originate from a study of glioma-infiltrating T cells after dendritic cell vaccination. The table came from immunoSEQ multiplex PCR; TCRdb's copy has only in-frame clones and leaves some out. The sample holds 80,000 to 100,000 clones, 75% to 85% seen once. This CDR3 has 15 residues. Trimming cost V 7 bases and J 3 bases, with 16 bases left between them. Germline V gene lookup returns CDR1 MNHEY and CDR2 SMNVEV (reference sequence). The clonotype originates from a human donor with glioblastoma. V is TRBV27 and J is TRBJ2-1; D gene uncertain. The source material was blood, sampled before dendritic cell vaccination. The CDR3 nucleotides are TGTGCCAGCACCCCATCCGCGGAACTCTACAATGAGCAGTTCTTC. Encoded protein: CASTPSAELYNEQFF.